Given below is one T cell receptor (beta chain) in context. Its target antigen remains unknown. Per-base qualities were not stored, and no clone one base away is much larger. Each collaborating institution followed its own protocols to collect whole blood in K2EDTA tubes. For TCRbeta analysis, collaborators shipped samples as frozen whole blood, isolated PBMCs, or DNA extracted from either of those sample types. The record originates from a study of blood T cell repertoires in COVID-19 (TCRdb year 2020). With regard to the full study: Collaborator samples came from the United States, Italy and Spain and covered acute and convalescent phases of COVID-19. The prospective study material was composed of cDNA or gDNA derived from T cells, B-cell-depleted T cells, or PBMCs. The dataset comprised deeply sampled blood TCRbeta repertoires from subjects exposed to, actively infected with, or recovered from COVID-19. The repertoires were released in a freely available public database meant as a resource for research on the immune response to SARS-CoV-2. Samples were obtained from the ongoing ImmuneRACE study (first 160 participants) and from over 1,000 subjects provided by 6 global collaborators. Sample metadata almost always included a de-identified subject ID, COVID-19 status, age in years and sex. HLA class I and class II types, where available, came from metadata supplied by the sample provider rather than from assay-based typing. The paper's findings and limits, for the study overall: The quantity of clinical and demographic metadata differed by source and by participant and was supplied without curation.

Via the germline V gene (reference sequence), CDR1 is LNHDA and CDR2 SQIVND. Including the terminal cysteine and phenylalanine, the CDR3 comprises 13 residues. The DNA shown is the 39-base CDR3, in frame from base 1. V and J lose 4 bases and 12 bases, and a span of 16 bases separates them. The immunoSEQ Assay, a bias-controlled multiplex PCR, was used to amplify TCRbeta CDR3 regions from genomic DNA. The published analysis was carried out like this. The number of nucleated cells in each sample was estimated from the amplification of reference gene primers within the assay. Sequence reads were collapsed and filtered to measure the absolute abundance of every unique TCRbeta CDR3 rearrangement. For each sample, productive Simpson clonality was calculated as the square root of Simpson's diversity index across productive rearrangements. This immuneACCESS table, as held by TCRdb, lists in-frame sequences with V and J called but not all clones. Of the missing ones, under half trace to an unresolved V gene in checked studies; the others have no known cause. V and J calls and clone size are given by that table; D and trimming were obtained from the DNA. This sample has approximately 260,000 clones in its table, and roughly 82% of those were observed once. The ten largest account for 4.9% of the sample.

This sequence uses TRBV19 and TRBJ2-1; no D gene is confidently identified. The receptor was isolated from a woman older than 75 with active or convalescent COVID-19. Material: peripheral blood. The DNA sequence reads TGTGCCAGTAGTACGGCTGCGACTCTTTGGCAGTTCTTC. Its translation reads: CASSTAATLWQFF.